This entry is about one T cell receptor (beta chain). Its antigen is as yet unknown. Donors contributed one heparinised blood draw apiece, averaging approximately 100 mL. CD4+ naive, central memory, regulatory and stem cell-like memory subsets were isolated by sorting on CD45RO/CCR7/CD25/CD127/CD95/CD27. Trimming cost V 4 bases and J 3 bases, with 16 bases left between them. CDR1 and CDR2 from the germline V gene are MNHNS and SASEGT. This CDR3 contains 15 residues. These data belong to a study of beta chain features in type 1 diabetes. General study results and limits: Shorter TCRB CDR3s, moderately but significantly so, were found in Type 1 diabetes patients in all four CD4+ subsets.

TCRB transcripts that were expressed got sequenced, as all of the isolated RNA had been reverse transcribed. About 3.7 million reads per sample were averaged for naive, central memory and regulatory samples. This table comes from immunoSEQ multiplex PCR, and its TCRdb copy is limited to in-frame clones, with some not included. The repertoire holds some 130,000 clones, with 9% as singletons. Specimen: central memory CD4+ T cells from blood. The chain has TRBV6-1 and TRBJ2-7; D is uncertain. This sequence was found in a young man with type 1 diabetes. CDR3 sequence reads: CASSVNLAEDYEQYF. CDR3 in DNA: TGTGCCAGCAGTGTCAATCTGGCCGAAGACTACGAGCAGTACTTC.